This record looks at one T cell receptor beta chain sequence and its context. The antigen is not known. This sample was included in a study of Graves' ophthalmopathy and Graves' hyperthyroidism. Study in general: Peripheral blood samples were taken at initial diagnosis, before any treatment. Study-wide points: The model flagged ophthalmopathy progression at 70% to 71% sensitivity and 72% to 85% specificity.

Researchers took RNA transcripts and amplified TCR beta CDR3 regions from them. The first-round RT-PCR employed HTBI primers together with the Qiagen OneStep RT-PCR kit. A multiplex PCR was then performed as the second round. TCRdb recomputed calls from the multiplex PCR reads with MiXCR, one row per CDR3 protein. Here the sample spans 200,000 to 250,000 distinct CDR3 sequences, around 45% being singletons. All donors with ophthalmopathy were recorded as having moderate-to-severe activity, CAS ≥3, NOSPECS ≥4 and a duration under 3 months. A volume of 10 ml of fresh peripheral blood supplied the PBMCs. CDR3 length: 14 residues. With 10 bases removed from V and 2 bases from J, the gap between germline ends came to 14 bases. Germline-derived CDR1 and CDR2 are MNHEY and SVGAGI.

Sequenced sample: peripheral blood. This sequence originates from an adult man with Graves' ophthalmopathy. This sequence joins TRBV6-5 and TRBJ2-2, with no clear D. The CDR3 loop is CATFSQTNTGELFF. CDR3 sequence (DNA): TGTGCCACCTTTAGCCAGACTAACACCGGGGAGCTGTTTTTT.